Presented here are 19 T cell receptor beta chains from one specimen sequenced in a study of CD8 T cells in ankylosing spondylitis. From the 5' RACE reads, TCRdb called clonotypes with MiXCR, one entry per CDR3 protein. The sample includes approximately 12,000 distinct CDR3 sequences, under 3.5% seen only once; the top ten take roughly 10%. Sequencing was done on a sample of blood, either unsorted or a sorted T cell fraction (not recorded which). These receptors were taken from a male donor with ankylosing spondylitis or in good health (not recorded which).

By share, this clonotype counts as medium-sized. The gene calls are TRBV9 and TRBJ2-7, with a weak D call TRBD2 (5 bases). V gave up 1 base and J gave up 4 bases, with 9 bases separating them. Germline lookup yields CDR1 SGDLS and CDR2 YYNGEE. This CDR3 has 13 amino acids. The CDR3: CASSVSDLYEQYF. In DNA, the CDR3 is TGTGCCAGCAGCGTATCGGACTTGTACGAGCAGTACTTC.

This clonotype was counted a single time. The chain uses TRBV9 and TRBJ1-1; D gene uncertain. The germline V gene has CDR1 SGDLS and CDR2 YYNGEE. The V and J ends lost 0 bases and 5 bases respectively, with 8 bases between them. This CDR3 spans 13 amino acids. The CDR3 bases are TGTGCCAGCAGCGTAGAATCTGCGACTGAAGCTTTCTTT. Translating gives CASSVESATEAFF. Full variable domain (missing parts from reference TRBV9 and TRBJ1-1): DSGVTQTPKHLITATGQRVTLRCSPRSGDLSVYWYQQSLDQGLQFLIQYYNGEERAKGNILERFSAQQFPDLHSELNLSSLELGDSALYFCASSVESATEAFFGQGTRLTVV.

Sample share makes this clonotype medium-sized. V usage is TRBV9 and J usage is TRBJ2-2; 7 nucleotides line up with TRBD2. CDR3 length equals 15 residues. Unmatched junction bases numbered 6, after V lost 5 bases and J lost 2 bases. Germline assignment: CDR1 SGDLS and CDR2 YYNGEE. The CDR3 DNA reads as TGTGCCAGCAGTGCCCGGACTAGTAACACCGGGGAGCTGTTTTTT. This encodes CASSARTSNTGELFF. Using reference TRBV9 and TRBJ2-2 for the parts outside the CDR3, the full variable domain is DSGVTQTPKHLITATGQRVTLRCSPRSGDLSVYWYQQSLDQGLQFLIQYYNGEERAKGNILERFSAQQFPDLHSELNLSSLELGDSALYFCASSARTSNTGELFFGEGSRLTVL.

In its sample, this clonotype was seen many times. The genes are TRBV9 and TRBJ1-6; 7 nucleotides align to TRBD1. Germline CDR1 and CDR2: SGDLS and YYNGEE. This CDR3 contains 15 residues. Unmatched junction bases numbered 2, after V lost 0 bases and J lost 5 bases. DNA of the CDR3: TGTGCCAGCAGCGTAGCCGGGACAGATAATTCACCCCTCCACTTT. Translation gives CASSVAGTDNSPLHF.

This clonotype was detected ten times or more. The chain uses TRBV9 and TRBJ2-1; 8 bases fit TRBD2. Germline values: CDR1 SGDLS, CDR2 YYNGEE. This CDR3 spans 15 amino acids. V gave up 0 bases and J gave up 3 bases; unmatched junction bases: 2. CDR3: CASSVEAGVYNEQFF. The CDR3 DNA is TGTGCCAGCAGCGTAGAAGCGGGGGTCTACAATGAGCAGTTCTTC.

This clonotype appeared many times. V usage is TRBV9 and J usage is TRBJ2-2, with D maybe TRBD1 (6 bases). Trimming left V 0 bases short and J 3 bases short, with 12 bases between. Germline V gene lookup returns CDR1 SGDLS and CDR2 YYNGEE. The CDR3 loop spans 16 amino acids. The CDR3: CASSVEAGEYTGELFF. The DNA for the CDR3 is TGTGCCAGCAGCGTAGAGGCAGGGGAGTACACCGGGGAGCTGTTTTTT.

At least ten counts were recorded for this clonotype. The rearrangement links TRBV9 to TRBJ2-3, with TRBD2 matching over 8 bases. Germline V gene sequence: CDR1 SGDLS, CDR2 YYNGEE. Trimming cost V 3 bases and J 2 bases; bases outside gene matches: 20. The CDR3 is made up of 20 amino acids. Here the CDR3 DNA reads TGTGCCAGCAGCGAAGGTAGGGCCTCCTCACGGGGGGGTGTCACAGATACGCAGTATTTT. Amino acid sequence: CASSEGRASSRGGVTDTQYF.

This clonotype was recorded many times. The CDR3 nucleotides are TGTGCCAGCAGCCCCCCCGGGGGGGGCCGAAACACCGGGGAGCTGTTTTTT. Translation: CASSPPGGGRNTGELFF. V is TRBV9 and J is TRBJ2-2; 8 bases are a match to TRBD2. This CDR3 spans 17 amino acids. V dropped 4 bases and J dropped 2; count of bases not matched to a gene: 10. Germline V lookup: CDR1 SGDLS, CDR2 YYNGEE.

This clonotype was picked up many times. The V call is TRBV9, the J call TRBJ1-5; perhaps TRBD1 as D (5 bases). CDR1 and CDR2 from the germline V gene are SGDLS and YYNGEE. The CDR3 has 13 amino acids. V was trimmed by 2 bases and J by 6 bases, leaving 9 bases between them. The chain's CDR3 is CASSVGGSQPQHF. Here the CDR3 DNA reads TGTGCCAGCAGCGTCGGGGGGAGTCAGCCCCAGCATTTT.

Many counts were recorded for this clonotype. This chain uses TRBV9 with TRBJ2-4, with 16 bases matching TRBD2. The CDR3 is made up of 19 amino acids. The germline V gene encodes CDR1 SGDLS and CDR2 YYNGEE. The V gene end was trimmed by 3 bases and the J gene end by 5 bases; junction bases not matched to a gene: 11. For the CDR3, the DNA is TGTGCCAGCAGCGCCTTCATTACAGGGACTAGCGGGGGGGAAAACATTCAGTACTTC. Protein: CASSAFITGTSGGENIQYF.

This clonotype ranks as medium-sized. V and J are TRBV9 and TRBJ1-1, with D perhaps matching TRBD1 (5 bases). The CDR3 is 15 residues long. V lost 4 bases and J 3 bases, leaving 16 bases between the germline ends. Per the germline V gene, CDR1 is SGDLS and CDR2 is YYNGEE. The CDR3 loop is CASSPRGGDDTEAFF. For the CDR3, the DNA is TGTGCCAGCAGCCCCCGGGGGGGGGATGACACTGAAGCTTTCTTT.

By sample share, this clonotype is medium-sized. The gene calls are TRBV9 and TRBJ2-7, with 10 bases identical to TRBD1. Germline lookup yields CDR1 SGDLS and CDR2 YYNGEE. J gave up 3 bases and V 4 bases, and 10 bases lay outside the gene matches. The CDR3 has 16 residues. The CDR3 DNA sequence: TGTGCCAGCAGCTTTGGGGATGGACAGGGGGACTACGAGCAGTACTTC. Amino acids: CASSFGDGQGDYEQYF.

At least ten counts were recorded for this clonotype. The CDR3 reads CASSPTHRGNQPQHF. As DNA, the CDR3 is TGTGCCAGCAGCCCCACTCACAGGGGCAATCAGCCCCAGCATTTT. The chain joins TRBV9 to TRBJ1-5; D is possibly TRBD1 (6 bases). The V end lost 4 bases, the J end lost 2 bases, and 13 bases lay between the germline ends. In germline, CDR1 is SGDLS, CDR2 YYNGEE. CDR3 length equals 15 residues.

Judged by abundance, this clonotype is medium-sized (0.01 to 0.1%). The CDR3 region is CASSGGQGFDEQYF. The CDR3 DNA is TGTGCCAGCAGCGGGGGACAGGGGTTTGACGAGCAGTACTTC. This chain links TRBV9 with TRBJ2-7; 10 bases map to TRBD1. The V and J ends lost 3 bases and 5 bases, in that order; junction bases with no gene match: 5. This CDR3 comprises 14 residues. Germline values: CDR1 SGDLS, CDR2 YYNGEE.

Ten or more counts support this clonotype. At one end, the junction sequence differs from germline, possibly due to a read error. The rearrangement links TRBV9 to TRBJ2-3, with D unclear. Germline CDR1 SGDLS, CDR2 YYNGEE. The CDR3 spans 12 residues. Written as DNA, the CDR3 is TGTGCCAGCAGCCAGAGCACCGATACGCAGTATTTT. Residues: CASSQSTDTQYF.

This clonotype was detected ten times or more. The rearrangement uses TRBV9 and TRBJ2-3; D not certain. This CDR3 has 16 amino acids. V lost 0 bases to trimming and J lost 3 bases, with 14 bases between them. Germline values: CDR1 SGDLS, CDR2 YYNGEE. The CDR3 reads CASSVAGRLLTDTQYF. The DNA of the CDR3 is TGTGCCAGCAGCGTAGCAGGTCGCCTACTAACAGATACGCAGTATTTT.

This clonotype occurred many times. The chain recombines TRBV9 with TRBJ1-5; D gene uncertain. CDR1 and CDR2 from the germline V gene are SGDLS and YYNGEE. The CDR3 length is 13 residues. Trimming left V 3 bases short and J 7 bases short, with 11 bases between. The CDR3 region has the DNA TGTGCCAGCAGCGCCTACCCGGGGCAGCCCCAGCATTTT. Translation: CASSAYPGQPQHF.

In its sample, this clonotype was seen many times. The chain links TRBV9 to TRBJ1-1; TRBD1 is a possible D gene (5 bases). The CDR3 extends over 15 amino acids. Germline assignment: CDR1 SGDLS and CDR2 YYNGEE. Trimming pared 0 bases from V and 6 bases from J, leaving 15 bases between. As DNA, the CDR3 is TGTGCCAGCAGCGTAGAGACGGGGGAATCGTCTGAAGCTTTCTTT. This gives the protein CASSVETGESSEAFF.

This clonotype was seen many times. The rearrangement links TRBV9 to TRBJ2-7; D is possibly TRBD1 (5 bases). Trimming stripped 0 bases from V and 2 bases from J, with 12 bases between. This CDR3 spans 15 amino acids. Germline V lookup: CDR1 SGDLS, CDR2 YYNGEE. The DNA for the CDR3 is TGTGCCAGCAGCGTAGGGCAGGGCCTCACCTACGAGCAGTACTTC. The encoded protein is CASSVGQGLTYEQYF.